The source of this T cell receptor beta chain is a study of shared clonotypes between healthy human individuals. As for the study in general: Three CD4 naive, three CD4 memory, two CD8 naive and one CD8 memory plate were used per donor.

Trimming pared 4 bases from V and 9 bases from J, leaving 12 bases between. The CDR3 totals 12 residues. The germline gives CDR1 MGHRA, CDR2 YSYEKL. Study results and limitations: Estimated richness was generally greater in naive than memory subsets.

Using immunoSEQ multiplex PCR, the repertoire was profiled, and TCRdb retains in-frame clones only, with some absent. The data show 2 million to 2.5 million clones, with more than 85% seen just once and 0.39% held by the top ten. Worth noting for this clone: Its antigen is not known.

This rearrangement joins TRBV4-1 to TRBJ2-5; tentatively, D is TRBD2 (7 bases). Specimen: naive CD4+ T cells from PBMCs. Described subset: CD45RA+ positively selected. The TCR was taken from a man aged 18 to 35 in good health. Some clones in this sample may be carry-over from other donors' samples. CDR3 residues: CASSPQGGAQYF. Here the CDR3 DNA reads TGCGCCAGCAGCCCCCAAGGGGGGGCCCAGTACTTC.